A single T cell receptor beta chain is shown here with its context. Its cognate antigen has yet to be identified. Per-base qualities were not stored, and no clone one base away is much larger. The CDR3 regions of human TCRbeta chains were analyzed by immunosequencing. The paper's data handling went like this. Repertoire TCRs were checked for matches against a reference library of SARS-CoV-2-specific TCRs that had been generated using the MIRA antigen-specificity platform. Breadth was defined as the fraction of unique TCRs that were SARS-CoV-2-associated, and depth was defined as the fraction of total T cells that were SARS-CoV-2-associated. Using the MIRA data, each spike-specific TCR was mapped to the spike region that the TCR reacts to and placed in a CD4 or CD8 class. Log10-transformed breadth and depth values were compared by one-way ANOVA with Sidak's multiple comparisons tests. Not all clones reach the TCRdb copy of this immuneACCESS table, which keeps in-frame sequences only. Checked studies attribute under half of the gap to unresolved V genes and leave the rest unexplained. For V, J and clone size, that table is used; D and trimming come from the DNA. This sample lists about 70,000 clones; over 75% were detected once. About 3.1% of the sample comes from the top ten.

This sample is part of a study of T cell responses to AZD1222 COVID-19 vaccine (dated by TCRdb to about 2021). For the wider study: TCR sequencing was performed for 233 trial participants, of whom some 200 were given two doses of AZD1222 and approximately 25 were given two doses of MenACWY control vaccine. Enrollment into the trials was organized by age into subgroups of 18-55, 56-69 and 70-plus years, and those subgroups contained roughly 150, 30 and 60 TCR-sequenced participants, respectively. Study-wide conclusions, independent of this receptor: In the small 56-69-year group, the increase in depth fell short of significance, most likely because of low power. Spike-specific TCR breadth and depth rose significantly after two AZD1222 doses compared with day 0 and with MenACWY recipients. Because no day 14 peak-response samples were available, the repertoires could be characterized only after the peak T cell response. Only five to seven AZD1222 recipients were SARS-CoV-2 seropositive at baseline, limiting conclusions about previously exposed vaccinees. The vaccine-associated CD4 TCRs covered the entire spike protein, and the dominant responses fell in regions 160-218 and 743-854. Reportedly, almost half of the unique spike-specific TCRs recognized epitopes lying outside the regions that are mutated in the B.1.351 and B.1.1.7 variants. Most participants were white British and females outnumbered males, and the authors suggested that clonal diversity may have been underestimated.

The time point label, as the study defines it: about 28 days (+/-7) after the second vaccine dose. AZD1222 recipients given second doses at about 4 weeks or at about 12 weeks were pooled, since spike-specific TCR depth and breadth were not found to differ between the two schedules. Samples from vaccinated people were obtained from the UK trials COV001 and COV002, which included a single-blind randomized controlled phase 2/3 trial of AZD1222 (ChAdOx1 nCoV-19) in healthy adults. For TCRbeta chain sequencing, PBMC samples were collected from trial participants at day 0 and at day 28 after the second dose. The junction carries 12 bases between V and J, which are trimmed by 0 bases and 1 base respectively. Reading from cysteine to phenylalanine, the CDR3 counts 16 amino acids. Of all the DNA, just the CDR3 is kept, 48 bases in frame from base 1. CDR1 LGHNA and CDR2 YSLEER were looked up in the germline V gene.

This sequence uses TRBV4-3 and TRBJ1-1; the D gene lacks a confident call. The material was peripheral blood, obtained 28 days after the second AZD1222 dose. The TCR sequence derives from an adult who received the AZD1222 COVID-19 vaccine. The DNA reads TGCGCCAGCAGCCAAGATCATGCATTGGCGAACACTGAAGCTTTCTTT. Translation gives CASSQDHALANTEAFF.